This T cell receptor beta chain is drawn from a study of graft-versus-host responses after intestinal transplantation. In the study overall: The transplants performed in recipients were multivisceral, liver-intestinal, or isolated intestinal. All recipients were given anti-thymocyte globulin induction, and tacrolimus and steroids were then administered for three to four years.

Turning to this clone: The antigen remains undetermined.

Losses at the gene ends were 5 bases for V and 3 bases for J; bases not matched to a gene: 4. CDR1 is MNHEY, CDR2 SMNVEV, per germline (reference sequence). This CDR3 is built from 14 residues. TCRdb's copy holds only in-frame clones and misses some; the assay was immunoSEQ multiplex PCR. The table records about 90,000 clones, about 93% of them present only once. The clonotype comes from a human donor who received an intestinal transplant. The chain uses TRBV27 and TRBJ2-5; TRBD2 matches at 9 bases. The sample in question was unstimulated CD8+ T cells sorted from spleen or lymph node cells, obtained before intestinal transplant. The CDR3 DNA reads TGTGCCAGCAGTGCCTTAGCGGGAGAAGAGACCCAGTACTTC. Translation: CASSALAGEETQYF.